Below are 28 T cell receptor beta chains sequenced from a single sample in a study of cytomegalovirus exposure and HLA in healthy donors (dated by TCRdb to the late 2010s). The library relied on the immunoSEQ multiplex PCR assay. For the multiplex PCR, a mixture combining 60 forward primers for TCR Vbeta segments and 13 reverse primers for TCR Jbeta segments was used. Drawn from immuneACCESS, this table holds only the in-frame rearrangements with V and J called that TCRdb kept. Clones are partly lost; checked studies trace under half to an unresolved V gene and leave the rest unexplained. The sample table contains about 150,000 clones; only one count was recorded for over 75% of them. Around 5.6% of the sample is in the top ten clones. Sequenced material: PBMCs. The source is a woman between 40 and 55 years old in good health and CMV-seropositive.

The chain employs TRBV11-2 and TRBJ1-2; 8 positions agree with TRBD1. With V trimmed by 1 base and J by 4 bases, 2 bases remained unmatched. CDR1 SGHAT and CDR2 FQNNGV come from the germline V gene. This CDR3 has 14 residues. CDR3 sequence (DNA): TGTGCCAGCAGCTTAGTAGGACAGGGCTATGGCTACACCTTC. Translating it yields CASSLVGQGYGYTF.

The CDR3: CASSSLSGGNYEQYF. The CDR3 DNA reads TGTGCCAGCAGTTCTTTGTCGGGGGGTAACTACGAGCAGTACTTC. The chain carries TRBV27 and TRBJ2-7; 7 bases fit TRBD2. V was pared by 4 bases and J by 3 bases, with 9 bases of the junction left unmatched. Germline-derived CDR1 and CDR2 are MNHEY and SMNVEV (reference sequence). The CDR3 loop spans 15 amino acids.

This sequence joins TRBV11-2 and TRBJ2-7, with D perhaps TRBD2 (6 bases). Trimming removed 5 bases from V and 3 bases from J, with 11 bases in between. This CDR3 has 13 amino acids. The V gene's germline CDR1 is SGHAT and CDR2 FQNNGV. In DNA, the CDR3 is TGTGCCAGCAGCGGAGGGACTCTCTACGAGCAGTACTTC. This gives the protein CASSGGTLYEQYF.

This clone was seen only once. The chain couples TRBV7-9 to TRBJ2-1; the match to TRBD2 covers 11 bases. Germline V CDR1 and CDR2: SEHNR, FQNEAQ (reference sequence). Trimming cost V 10 bases and J 7 bases; bases outside gene matches: 12. This CDR3 is 15 amino acids long. The CDR3 loop is CAITVLAGVLNEQFF. CDR3 DNA sequence: TGTGCCATTACGGTACTAGCGGGAGTCTTGAATGAGCAGTTCTTC.

The rearrangement joins TRBV19 to TRBJ1-2; perhaps TRBD1 as D (5 bases). Germline V gene data show CDR1 as LNHDA and CDR2 as SQIVND (reference sequence). This CDR3 comprises 15 residues. V was pared by 5 bases and J by 8 bases, with 21 bases between. The DNA for the CDR3 is TGTGCCAGTAGTCGAGGCGACAGTGGGTCGCGAGGCTACACCTTC. This translates into CASSRGDSGSRGYTF.

The chain recombines TRBV7-3 with TRBJ2-3, with a tentative D call TRBD2 (6 bases). In germline, CDR1 is SGHTA, CDR2 FQGTGA. Trimming removed 7 bases from V and 4 bases from J, with 15 bases in between. This CDR3 has 14 residues. The CDR3 loop is CASKRTGEADTQYF. The CDR3 coding sequence is TGTGCCAGCAAAAGGACGGGAGAGGCAGATACGCAGTATTTT.

The V call is TRBV28, the J call TRBJ2-1; D is uncertain. Germline assignment: CDR1 MDHEN and CDR2 SYDVKM. Trimming cost V 5 bases and J 4 bases, with 3 bases left between them. The CDR3 extends over 11 amino acids. CDR3 residues: CASSTYNEQFF. Here the CDR3 DNA reads TGTGCCAGCAGTACTTACAATGAGCAGTTCTTC.

As regards this clone: Its ends do not fully match the called genes, so a read error is possible. CDR3 nucleotides: TGTGCCTGGAGTGTGAACGGCGGCAGGGCCCACTTC. This encodes CAWSVNGGRAHF. The chain carries TRBV30 and TRBJ1-2; D might be TRBD1 (5 bases). The CDR3 is 12 residues long. Germline V lookup: CDR1 GTSNPN, CDR2 SVGIG (reference sequence). The full variable domain, in which reference TRBV30 and TRBJ1-2 provide the parts outside the CDR3, is SQTIHQWPATLVQPVGSPLSLECTVEGTSNPNLYWYRQAAGRGLQLLFYSVGIGQISSEVPQNLSASRPQDRQFILSSKKLLLSDSGFYLCAWSVNGGRAHFGSGTRLTVV.

The V call is TRBV2, the J call TRBJ2-1, with a possible D match to TRBD2 (5 bases). The V end was cut by 4 bases, the J end by 2 bases, with 12 bases between. The CDR3 is made up of 15 amino acids. Germline V lookup: CDR1 SNHLY, CDR2 FYNNEI. The CDR3 nucleotides are TGTGCCAGCAGTGTTCCGGGGAGCACCTACAATGAGCAGTTCTTC. This sequence encodes CASSVPGSTYNEQFF.

This chain connects TRBV7-8 to TRBJ2-7; maybe TRBD1 (6 bases). Trimming removed 5 bases from V and 5 bases from J, with 16 bases in between. CDR1 is SGHVS, CDR2 FQNEAQ, per germline. The CDR3 contains 14 residues. In nucleotides, the CDR3 is TGTGCCAGCAGCCTAAAACAGGGTCCCCACGAGCAGTACTTC. Its protein is CASSLKQGPHEQYF.

The chain recombines TRBV7-9 with TRBJ2-2; 12 nucleotides line up with TRBD2. The CDR3 extends over 15 amino acids. The germline CDR1 and CDR2 sequences are SEHNR and FQNEAQ (reference sequence). J lost 5 bases, V lost 3 bases, and 1 base had no gene match. The CDR3 DNA follows: TGTGCCAGCAGCTTCGGGACTAGCGGGACCGGGGAGCTGTTTTTT. Translation gives CASSFGTSGTGELFF.

The CDR3 nucleotides are TGTGCCAGCAGCATGGACAGGAACACTGAAGCTTTCTTT. This gives the protein CASSMDRNTEAFF. The chain combines TRBV11-2 with TRBJ1-1; TRBD1 is a possible D gene (6 bases). The CDR3 runs 13 residues. Trimming removed 5 bases at V and 1 base at J, with 8 bases between. Germline-derived CDR1 and CDR2 are SGHAT and FQNNGV.

The rearrangement joins TRBV7-6 to TRBJ1-5, with D hard to call. Trimming pared 6 bases from V and 4 bases from J, leaving 22 bases between. This CDR3 is 17 amino acids long. Germline V gives CDR1 SGHVS, CDR2 FNYEAQ. CDR3 coding DNA: TGTGCCAGCAGTTCCCAAGCAAGTACAGTCCTGAATCAGCCCCAGCATTTT. Residues: CASSSQASTVLNQPQHF.

The V gene is TRBV5-1, the J gene TRBJ1-3; D uncertain. The V and J ends lost 0 bases and 1 base respectively, with 11 bases between them. Germline CDR1 reads SGHRS; CDR2 reads YFSETQ. The CDR3 length is 16 residues. CDR3 in amino acids: CASSLVGPRSGNTIYF. The CDR3 bases are TGCGCCAGCAGCTTGGTGGGCCCTCGGTCTGGAAACACCATATATTTT.

This chain joins TRBV5-4 and TRBJ2-2; 7 bases line up with TRBD1. The V gene's germline CDR1 is SGHNT and CDR2 YYREEE (reference sequence). J gave up 3 bases and V 4 bases, and 9 bases lay outside the gene matches. CDR3 length: 16 residues. The DNA for the CDR3 is TGTGCCAGCAGCCCAACAGGGGATGTGTACACCGGGGAGCTGTTTTTT. Translation gives CASSPTGDVYTGELFF.

As regards this clone: One junction end disagrees with the germline gene, perhaps due to a read error. This same CDR3 is encoded by further DNA sequences in the sample. V usage is TRBV25-1 and J usage is TRBJ2-1, with TRBD2 identical over 8 bases. This CDR3 comprises 16 residues. CDR1 is MGHDK and CDR2 is SYGVNS in the germline V gene. The CDR3 protein is CASSEPGGAHRNEQFF. In nucleotides, the CDR3 is TGTGCCAGTAGTGAACCGGGGGGGGCGCATCGGAATGAGCAGTTCTTC.

This clone was counted once. The chain has TRBV19 and TRBJ1-5; D is possibly TRBD1 (6 bases). V lost 5 bases to trimming and J lost 0 bases, with 20 bases between them. Germline V lookup: CDR1 LNHDA, CDR2 SQIVND (reference sequence). The CDR3 has 18 amino acids. The CDR3, as DNA: TGTGCCAGTAGTGGCCCCCAGGGGTCGGTTCTTAGCAATCAGCCCCAGCATTTT. It yields the protein CASSGPQGSVLSNQPQHF. Looking up the rest from reference TRBV19 and TRBJ1-5 gives the full variable domain: DGGITQSPKYLFRKEGQNVTLSCEQNLNHDAMYWYRQDPGQGLRLIYYSQIVNDFQKGDIAEGYSVSREKKESFPLTVTSAQKNPTAFYLCASSGPQGSVLSNQPQHFGDGTRLSIL.

The chain is built from TRBV19 and TRBJ1-1, with TRBD1 matching 9 bases. The CDR3 extends over 13 amino acids. Germline V gives CDR1 LNHDA, CDR2 SQIVND (reference sequence). Losses at the gene ends were 5 bases for V and 4 bases for J; bases not matched to a gene: 2. The chain's CDR3 is CASSETGGTEAFF. CDR3 nucleotides: TGTGCCAGTAGTGAGACAGGGGGCACTGAAGCTTTCTTT.

This rearrangement joins TRBV9 to TRBJ2-1; maybe TRBD2 (6 bases). V gave up 1 base and J gave up 7 bases, with 15 bases separating them. CDR1 and CDR2 (germline): SGDLS, YYNGEE. This CDR3 has 15 residues. The CDR3 here is CASSVTGTVFNEQFF. In DNA, the CDR3 is TGTGCCAGCAGCGTAACCGGGACTGTATTTAATGAGCAGTTCTTC.

This clone was observed a few times. The chain carries TRBV5-5 and TRBJ2-1, with 8 bases aligning to TRBD2. The CDR3 consists of 14 residues. Per the germline V gene, CDR1 is SGHKS and CDR2 is YYEKEE (reference sequence). J was trimmed by 5 bases and V by 4 bases; bases with no gene match: 5. The DNA of the CDR3 is TGTGCCAGCAGCGCGACTAGCGCCCACAATGAGCAGTTCTTC. Translated: CASSATSAHNEQFF.

The chain recombines TRBV4-1 with TRBJ2-1; possibly TRBD1 for D (6 bases). V lost 2 bases, J lost 12 bases, and 8 bases lay in between. Germline V CDR1 and CDR2: MGHRA, YSYEKL. The CDR3 runs to 11 residues. In nucleotides, the CDR3 is TGCGCCAGCAGCCAACAAGGGGGGCAGTTCTTC. Encoded protein: CASSQQGGQFF.

The chain recombines TRBV4-1 with TRBJ2-7, with D maybe TRBD2 (5 bases). The CDR3 is 14 amino acids. Germline CDR1 reads MGHRA; CDR2 reads YSYEKL. Trimming took 0 bases from V and 3 from J, leaving 9 bases between them. CDR3 sequence reads: CASSQERVGYEQYF. The DNA of the CDR3 is TGCGCCAGCAGCCAAGAGAGGGTCGGCTACGAGCAGTACTTC.

V usage is TRBV28 and J usage is TRBJ1-4; 8 nucleotides align to TRBD1. The germline V gene has CDR1 MDHEN and CDR2 SYDVKM. The CDR3 length is 16 residues. Unmatched junction bases numbered 11, after V lost 6 bases and J lost 5 bases. DNA of the CDR3: TGTGCCAGCAGGCCACGGACAGGGAAGTTAAATGAAAAACTGTTTTTT. Residues: CASRPRTGKLNEKLFF.

The chain carries TRBV9 and TRBJ1-1; perhaps TRBD1 as D (5 bases). The CDR3 is made up of 18 amino acids. Germline lookup yields CDR1 SGDLS and CDR2 YYNGEE. The V end lost 0 bases, the J end lost 1 base, and 19 bases lay between the germline ends. In DNA form, the CDR3 reads TGTGCCAGCAGCGTAGAAGGGGACTGGTACAGCCAGAACACTGAAGCTTTCTTT. Translated: CASSVEGDWYSQNTEAFF.

This clone showed up just once. The chain links TRBV29-1 to TRBJ2-6; no clear D. The CDR3 spans 15 residues. Deletions cut 3 bases from V and 1 base from J, with 10 bases between. CDR1 is SQVTM and CDR2 is ANQGSEA in the germline V gene. The CDR3 protein is CSVDSGGSGANVLTF. For the CDR3, the DNA is TGCAGCGTTGATTCGGGTGGGTCTGGGGCCAACGTCCTGACTTTC. The full variable domain, its missing parts supplied by reference TRBV29-1 and TRBJ2-6, is SAVISQKPSRDICQRGTSLTIQCQVDSQVTMMFWYRQQPGQSLTLIATANQGSEATYESGFVIDKFPISRPNLTFSTLTVSNMSPEDSSIYLCSVDSGGSGANVLTFGAGSRLTVL.

This chain joins TRBV29-1 and TRBJ2-3, with D possibly matching TRBD2 (6 bases). CDR3 length: 13 residues. Germline CDR1 SQVTM, CDR2 ANQGSEA. Trimming pared 1 base from V and 6 bases from J, leaving 11 bases between. CDR3 region: CSVEAGLTDTQYF. CDR3 DNA sequence: TGCAGCGTTGAAGCGGGACTGACGGATACGCAGTATTTT.

The rearrangement links TRBV12-2 to TRBJ1-1; TRBD1 reflects the table's D call only, with no check against the DNA. TRBV12-2 is a pseudogene locus. The CDR3 covers 11 residues. The CDR3 is CAEQTNTEAFF. CDR3 DNA sequence: TGTGCGGAACAGACGAACACTGAAGCTTTCTTT.

The chain is built from TRBV2 and TRBJ2-3; D is possibly TRBD2 (7 bases). The CDR3 contains 13 residues. CDR1 and CDR2 from the germline V gene are SNHLY and FYNNEI. CDR3 sequence (DNA): TGTGCTGTTAGGGAGGGGGGCACAGATACGCAGTATTTT. This encodes CAVREGGTDTQYF.